This TCR beta chain was sequenced for a study of blood T cell repertoires in COVID-19. The wider study: Researchers got acute and convalescent COVID-19 samples from the United States, Italy and Spain. T cells, B-cell-depleted T cells, or PBMCs supplied cDNA or gDNA.

This clone came up once. The germline V gene has CDR1 SGHDN and CDR2 FVKESK. The CDR3 spans 14 residues. V was cut by 1 base and J by 6 bases, with 12 bases left in between. Repertoires were generated with immunoSEQ multiplex PCR, while TCRdb's copy carries only in-frame clones and drops some. The sample includes about 180,000 clones, about 78% of them seen just once. Those who participated ranged in age from roughly 18 to 89 years and resided in about 24 US areas. Two negative PCRs, clearance, or symptom resolution had been documented for recovered Cohort 3 donors. Material: PBMCs or T cells enriched from blood (not recorded which). The sequence was collected from a woman aged 50 to 60 who had recovered from COVID-19. The gene calls are TRBV14 and TRBJ1-1; D possibly corresponds to TRBD1 (6 bases). The CDR3 DNA is TGTGCCAGCAGCCAAGCGGGAGGGGGTGCTGAAGCTTTCTTT. It specifies CASSQAGGGAEAFF. Full variable domain (outside the CDR3, taken from reference TRBV14 and TRBJ1-1): EAGVTQFPSHSVIEKGQTVTLRCDPISGHDNLYWYRRVMGKEIKFLLHFVKESKQDESGMPNNRFLAERTGGTYSTLKVQPAELEDSGVYFCASSQAGGGAEAFFGQGTRLTVV.